What follows is one T cell receptor beta chain and its context. This clonotype appeared many times. Its antigen target is currently unknown. The sample holds no much larger clone one base away, and base qualities are not on file. This record belongs to a study of T cells in Graves' hyperthyroidism and ophthalmopathy (dated by TCRdb to between 2018 and 2021). Describing the broader study: Peripheral blood samples were taken at initial diagnosis, before any treatment was given. TCR V-J signatures able to tell the groups apart were searched for in a discovery cohort of about a hundred patients, of whom roughly 42 had Graves' ophthalmopathy and around 56 had stable Graves' hyperthyroidism. Prospective prediction of ophthalmopathy was tested in an independent validation cohort consisting of 18 hyperthyroidism patients and 17 patients who later progressed to ophthalmopathy. The 100 or so discovery patients were randomly split 7:3 into training and test sets. The study also compared thyroid tissue and blood T-cell repertoires from roughly 6 Graves' hyperthyroidism patients. Once sampling was done, hyperthyroidism patients were given methimazole at a starting dose of 30 mg daily, whereas ophthalmopathy patients were given high-dose intravenous methylprednisolone. The paper reports TCR Vbeta CDR3 sequencing of roughly 140 peripheral blood samples: over 40 ophthalmopathy, under 85 hyperthyroidism and around 17 progressor patients. The investigation overall reported the following: A 13 V-J signature model separated ophthalmopathy from stable hyperthyroidism, with just over 85% sensitivity and 81% to 82% specificity in cross-validation and 80%/75% in testing. Sample size was not statistically predetermined, and investigators were not blinded to group allocation. In validation, the model predicted progression to ophthalmopathy with over 60% sensitivity and approximately 74% specificity, a median of roughly seven months before onset. Most expanded thyroid clonotypes (frequency above 0.001) were also detected in blood, a finding suggesting that blood repertoires may reflect thyroid immune responses.

TCR beta CDR3 regions were amplified from RNA transcripts. For the first round of RT-PCR on the TCR CDR3, the HTBI primer set was used together with the Qiagen OneStep RT-PCR kit. The libraries were constructed in a second round of multiplex PCR and then size-selected and purified. The libraries were sequenced on an Illumina HiSeq2000 using paired-end 100 bp reads. The authors processed their data as follows. SOAPnuke was used to process the raw data, removing reads that contained adapters or uncalled bases, had a mean Phred below 15, or lacked an exact match to the constant primer or identifier. COPE v1.2.5 was used to merge high-quality paired reads, and clonotypes were defined as unique nucleotide sequences. MiTCR v1.1 was used to align the clonotypes against IMGT TRBV, TRBD and TRBJ reference segments. The analysis included only V-J combinations with a frequency above 0.0001, which together covered about 99% of the repertoires. A TCS score was defined as the ratio of F50 (clonal expansion) to E x V (chaos), with BLOSUM62-based TCRdist applied between CDR3 peptides within each V-J. Welch's t-statistics and random forest reduced around 550 V-J features to some 14, which were used in a naive Bayes classifier (R e1071). TCRdb took the public reads, trimmed them with fastp at Q25, ran MiXCR for clone calling and kept in-frame beta chains. One record per CDR3 amino acid sequence lists the most common genes and DNA. These V and J calls derive from TCRdb rather than the authors' analysis. The table for this sample lists around 450,000 distinct CDR3 sequences; roughly an eighth of them were counted only once. The leading ten clones occupy 5% to 6% of the sample.

A patient counted as having stable Graves' hyperthyroidism if no progression to ophthalmopathy occurred over 18 months of follow-up. Hyperthyroidism patients were newly diagnosed, with disease duration under 2 months, and aged 18 to 65 years. The study excluded patients with uncontrolled infections, other autoimmune diseases, pregnancy or lactation. Diagnoses relied on clinical symptoms, serum thyroxine and TRAb, thyroid ultrasound and orbital computed tomography. Ficoll-Paque density gradient centrifugation was used to isolate PBMCs from around 9.1 ml of fresh peripheral blood. Trizol reagent was used to extract total RNA, and RNA quality was then checked on an Agilent 2100 Bioanalyzer. Input material: blood. The receptor's source is a woman aged 18-35 years with Graves' hyperthyroidism.

The CDR3 here reads CASRQVGLAGYNEQFF. The nucleotide sequence reads as follows: TGTGCCAGCAGACAAGTGGGACTAGCGGGGTACAATGAGCAGTTCTTC. The rearrangement combines TRBV28 with TRBJ2-1, with 13 bases in between that match TRBD2. The germline V gene gives CDR1 as MDHEN and CDR2 as SYDVKM. Spanning cysteine to phenylalanine, the CDR3 consists of 16 amino acids. The sequence is cut down to CDR3 DNA, 48 bases in frame from base 1. Germline trimming amounts to 6 bases on V and 4 bases on J, with 6 as the count of junction bases outside the gene matches.